The 22 T cell receptor beta chains listed next were all sequenced from one sample in a study of T cells in women clearing cervical HPV infection. Sequencing used immunoSEQ multiplex PCR; TCRdb keeps in-frame clones, though not all of them. Its clone listing holds around 30,000 clones. The sample was blood buffy coat. The receptors were gathered from a woman between 18 and 70 years old with a cervical HPV16 infection that either progressed to CIN3+ or cleared (not recorded which).

Worth noting for this clone: From the germline J gene comes the end of the CDR3, since the read stops 3 residues before it. This sequence joins TRBV7-9 and TRBJ2-3, with D uncertain. This CDR3 has 12 amino acids. Germline assignment: CDR1 SEHNR and CDR2 FQNEAQ (reference sequence). The sequenced CDR3 bases are TGTGCCAGCAGCTTAGAGACTCACCCG. Residues: CASSLETHP. The entire CDR3 sequence reads CASSLETHPQYF.

Comment on this clone: The read finishes 3 residues shy of the CDR3 end, and the germline J gene is used to complete it. The gene calls are TRBV2 and TRBJ1-5, with D uncertain. This CDR3 is 14 amino acids long. CDR1 is SNHLY and CDR2 is FYNNEI in the germline V gene. Trimming stripped 5 bases from V and 0 bases from J, with 8 bases between. The sequenced CDR3 bases are TGTGCCAGCAGTCCTCACAATAGCAATCAGCCC. It yields the protein CASSPHNSNQP. The entire CDR3 is CASSPHNSNQPQHF.

Concerning this clone itself: The read finishes 3 residues shy of the CDR3 end, and the germline J gene is used to complete it. The chain has TRBV20-1 and TRBJ2-3, with a weak D call TRBD1 (5 bases). V lost 0 bases, J lost 0 bases, and 16 bases lay in between. From germline, CDR1 is DFQATT and CDR2 SNEGSKA (reference sequence). This CDR3 has 17 amino acids. The covered CDR3 bases are TGCAGTGCTAGAGATCTTTTCGGACAATTAAGCACAGATACG. Translated, it gives CSARDLFGQLSTDT. The whole CDR3 is CSARDLFGQLSTDTQYF.

The CDR3 reads CASSEGDRVLTEAFF. The DNA read from the CDR3 is TGTGCCAGCAGCGAAGGAGACAGGGTCCTCACTGAA. The chain is built from TRBV5-6 and TRBJ1-1; 7 bases are a match to TRBD1. Sequencing ends 3 residues short of the CDR3 end; the germline J gene provides the rest. CDR1 SGHDT and CDR2 YYEEEE come from the germline V gene. The J segment lost 4 bases and the V segment lost 4 bases, leaving 10 bases of the junction unmatched. This CDR3 is built from 15 residues.

Remarks on this clone: The CDR3 end falls 3 residues outside the read, so it is completed with the germline J gene. This chain links TRBV7-9 with TRBJ1-2; 12 bases map to TRBD1. Germline V gene sequence: CDR1 SEHNR, CDR2 FQNEAQ (reference sequence). The CDR3 has 15 amino acids. Unmatched junction bases numbered 7, after V lost 5 bases and J lost 6 bases. Here the CDR3 reads CASSPGRDRGHGYTF. CDR3 bases read: TGTGCCAGCAGCCCGGGCCGGGACAGGGGGCATGGC.

As for this clone: The read terminates 3 residues ahead of where the CDR3 ends, so the germline J gene completes it. The rearrangement links TRBV5-4 to TRBJ2-5; TRBD1 is a possible D gene (6 bases). Deletions cut 1 base from V and 2 bases from J, with 9 bases between. This CDR3 has 14 amino acids. Germline V gene lookup returns CDR1 SGHNT and CDR2 YYREEE (reference sequence). The CDR3 region is CASSLSGQQETQYF. The part of the CDR3 DNA that was read is TGTGCCAGCAGCTTGTCTGGACAGCAAGAGACC.

Note on this clone: The read comes to an end 3 residues before the CDR3 does, leaving the germline J gene to fill in the end. The chain couples TRBV5-4 to TRBJ2-5; 10 bases agree with TRBD2. The V gene end was trimmed by 4 bases and the J gene end by 1 base; junction bases not matched to a gene: 4. This CDR3 spans 15 amino acids. In germline, CDR1 is SGHNT, CDR2 YYREEE (reference sequence). CDR3 protein: CASSISGGLQETQYF. Incomplete CDR3 DNA: TGTGCCAGCAGCATTAGCGGGGGGCTCCAAGAGACC.

About this clone: Read data end 3 residues before the CDR3 end; the end is taken from the germline J gene. The genes are TRBV23-1 and TRBJ1-5, with TRBD1 matching 8 bases. TRBV23-1 is classed as an ORF, of uncertain function. With 2 bases clipped from V and 6 bases from J, the junction kept 12 bases outside the gene matches. The CDR3 sequence is 17 residues long. Here the CDR3 reads CASSQRHHQGACQPQHF. CDR3 bases read: TGCGCCAGCAGTCAACGCCACCATCAGGGGGCTTGTCAGCCC.

As concerns this clone: The sequence runs out 3 residues before the end of the CDR3; the remainder is reconstructed from the germline J gene. This rearrangement joins TRBV5-1 to TRBJ1-6; D unclear. Germline V CDR1 and CDR2: SGHRS, YFSETQ. Trimming stripped 4 bases from V and 1 base from J, with 12 bases between. The CDR3 consists of 16 residues. Incomplete CDR3 DNA: TGCGCCAGCAGCCTCGCAGGCTTATCCTATAATTCACCC. Residues: CASSLAGLSYNSP. The CDR3 reads in full as CASSLAGLSYNSPLHF.

Worth noting for this clone: The read halts 3 residues ahead of the CDR3 end, with the missing end drawn from the germline J gene. V is TRBV6-2 or TRBV6-3 and J is TRBJ2-4, with D possibly TRBD1 on 5 matching bases. CDR1 is MNHEY, CDR2 SVGEGT, per germline. This CDR3 has 14 amino acids. Incomplete CDR3 DNA: TGTGCCAGCAGATGGACACCGGCCCAAGAGACT. Protein: CASRWTPAQET. The entire CDR3 is CASRWTPAQETQYF.

In regard to this clone: Read data end 3 residues before the CDR3 end; the end is taken from the germline J gene. The chain has TRBV18 and TRBJ1-1; D might be TRBD1 (5 bases). This CDR3 comprises 14 residues. Germline CDR1 is KGHSH and CDR2 is LQKENI. The CDR3 region is CASSPPVGRGEAFF. The CDR3 DNA, read in part, is TGTGCCAGCTCACCACCGGTCGGAAGGGGCGAG. Full variable domain (outside the CDR3, taken from reference TRBV18 and TRBJ1-1): NAGVMQNPRHLVRRRGQEARLRCSPMKGHSHVYWYRQLPEEGLKFMVYLQKENIIDESGMPKERFSAEFPKEGPSILRIQQVVRGDSAAYFCASSPPVGRGEAFFGQGTRLTVV.

About this clone: The missing CDR3 end, 3 residues past where the read stops, is filled in from the germline J gene. This chain uses TRBV6-2 or TRBV6-3 with TRBJ1-2, with D unresolved. The CDR3 runs to 14 residues. Germline V lookup: CDR1 MNHEY, CDR2 SVGEGT. CDR3 bases read: TGTGCCAGCATTTCGGACTGGACCCTGTACGAC. Translating gives CASISDWTLYD. From start to end, the CDR3 is CASISDWTLYDYTF.

Points on this clone: The read is 3 residues too short to cover the CDR3 end, so that end is filled in from the germline J gene. The rearrangement uses TRBV6-1 and TRBJ1-4; D is uncertain. CDR3 length: 15 residues. Trimming cost V 1 base and J 0 bases, with 6 bases left between them. CDR1 MNHNS and CDR2 SASEGT come from the germline V gene. Incomplete CDR3 DNA: TGTGCCAGCAGTGAAGGGCAGTCAACTAATGAAAAA. Its protein is CASSEGQSTNEK. The full CDR3 is CASSEGQSTNEKLFF.

Worth noting for this clone: The CDR3 is cut off 3 residues early in the read; its end comes from the germline J gene. The chain joins TRBV5-1 to TRBJ2-2; TRBD1 aligns across 7 bases. Per the germline V gene, CDR1 is SGHRS and CDR2 is YFSETQ. The CDR3 sequence is 18 residues long. CDR3 bases read: TGCGCCAGCAGCCCTTTCCCCCTCGCCGGGACAGATAATTCACCG. Translating gives CASSPFPLAGTDNSP. The whole CDR3 protein is CASSPFPLAGTDNSPLFF.

Points on this clone: Read sequence stops 3 residues before the CDR3 end, and the germline J gene provides the missing end. The rearrangement uses TRBV19 and TRBJ2-2; TRBD1 is a possible D gene (5 bases). This CDR3 region has 15 residues. Germline lookup yields CDR1 LNHDA and CDR2 SQIVND (reference sequence). CDR3 sequence: CASSATYSGANVLFF. The CDR3 DNA, read in part, is TGTGCCAGTAGTGCGACTTATTCTGGGGCCAACGTG.

On this clone itself: The sequenced fragment ends 3 residues before the CDR3 boundary, so the rest is inferred from the germline J gene. The J gene is TRBJ2-2, the V gene TRBV5-4, with 7 positions matching TRBD1. The CDR3 consists of 16 residues. V gave up 9 bases and J gave up 6 bases; unmatched junction bases: 17. CDR1 and CDR2 from the germline V gene are SGHNT and YYREEE (reference sequence). The CDR3 bases that were read are TGTGCCACGGAAAGGAACAGGGGAGTAAGATCCGGGGAG. This gives the protein CATERNRGVRSGE. From start to end, the CDR3 is CATERNRGVRSGELFF.

About this clone itself: The junction departs from germline at one end; a sequencing error may be responsible. The CDR3 is cut off 3 residues early in the read; its end comes from the germline J gene. At the DNA level, this CDR3 is encoded by other sequences in the same sample as well. The V call is TRBV7-9, the J call TRBJ1-3, with D tentatively TRBD1 (5 bases). The CDR3 spans 15 residues. Looked up from germline, CDR1 is SEHNR and CDR2 is FQNEAQ (reference sequence). The part of the CDR3 DNA that was read is TGTGCCAGCAGCTGGACACCCCGCTCTGGAAACACT. Translation: CASSWTPRSGNT. The complete CDR3 protein is CASSWTPRSGNTIYF.

A remark on this clone: The CDR3 end lies 3 residues beyond the end of the read and is filled in from the germline J gene. The V gene is TRBV5-1, the J gene TRBJ2-2; D gene ambiguous. CDR3 length: 13 residues. Germline assignment: CDR1 SGHRS and CDR2 YFSETQ. The CDR3 spells CASSLEGTPPLFF. The sequenced CDR3 bases are TGCGCCAGCAGCCTAGAAGGTACTCCACCG.

A note on this clone: The sequenced fragment ends 3 residues before the CDR3 boundary, so the rest is inferred from the germline J gene. V usage is TRBV18 and J usage is TRBJ1-4; D might be TRBD1 (5 bases). This CDR3 comprises 15 residues. The germline gives CDR1 KGHSH, CDR2 LQKENI. Partial CDR3 DNA: TGTGCCAGCTCACCAAGTGACAGCGTTAATTCACCA. Translating it yields CASSPSDSVNSP. The entire CDR3 reads CASSPSDSVNSPLFF.

Turning to this clone: The DNA ends 3 residues before the CDR3 does, and the rest of the CDR3 is filled in from the germline J gene. V and J are TRBV2 and TRBJ1-2, with D tentatively TRBD1 (6 bases). Germline CDR1 and CDR2: SNHLY and FYNNEI. The CDR3 contains 14 residues. The V and J ends lost 3 bases and 4 bases respectively, with 12 bases between them. The CDR3 bases that were read are TGTGCCAGCAGTGAGCGGGGGGCGACCTATGGC. It specifies CASSERGATYG. The whole CDR3 region reads CASSERGATYGYTF.

As for this clone: The missing CDR3 end, 3 residues past where the read stops, is filled in from the germline J gene. The rearrangement uses TRBV13 and TRBJ2-1, with 14 bases aligning to TRBD2. Looked up from germline, CDR1 is PRHDT and CDR2 is FYEKMQ (reference sequence). Trimming at V came to 3 bases and at J to 2 bases, leaving 0 bases not matched to a gene. The CDR3 runs 16 residues. The CDR3: CASSLGLAGAYNEQFF. The part of the CDR3 DNA that was read is TGTGCCAGCAGCTTGGGACTAGCGGGAGCCTACAATGAG.

About this clone: The sequence runs out 3 residues before the end of the CDR3; the remainder is reconstructed from the germline J gene. The V and J genes are TRBV18 and TRBJ2-3, with no clear D. This CDR3 contains 12 residues. CDR1 KGHSH and CDR2 LQKENI come from the germline V gene. V lost 3 bases to trimming and J lost 6 bases, with 7 bases between them. The sequenced CDR3 bases are TGTGCCAGCTCACCCAATCGGGATACG. Amino acid sequence: CASSPNRDT. The full CDR3 is CASSPNRDTQYF.